The 3 T cell receptor beta chains given below trace back to one sample, sequenced in a study of blood T cell repertoires in COVID-19. The method was immunoSEQ multiplex PCR; TCRdb's version includes in-frame clones alone and lacks a portion of them. The data show 90,000 to 120,000 clones, roughly 90% seen once. The sample taken for sequencing was peripheral blood. The source is a man aged 35 to 55 with active or convalescent COVID-19.

This chain links TRBV19 with TRBJ2-7; 10 positions agree with TRBD2. This CDR3 has 15 residues. Trimming cost V 4 bases and J 4 bases; bases outside gene matches: 7. In germline, CDR1 is LNHDA, CDR2 SQIVND (reference sequence). CDR3 sequence: CASSTGRLAGYEQYF. The CDR3 DNA reads as TGTGCCAGTAGTACAGGTAGACTAGCGGGTTACGAGCAGTACTTC.

This chain uses TRBV19 with TRBJ1-4, with a tentative D call TRBD1 (5 bases). This CDR3 is built from 15 residues. Trimming shortened V by 7 bases and J by 1 base, and 13 bases separated the two germline ends. Germline assignment: CDR1 LNHDA and CDR2 SQIVND (reference sequence). CDR3 loop: CASNPSGGTNEKLFF. CDR3 sequence (DNA): TGTGCCAGTAATCCCTCCGGGGGAACTAATGAAAAACTGTTTTTT.

The V call is TRBV5-1, the J call TRBJ2-2; D might be TRBD1 (6 bases). Trimming pared 4 bases from V and 0 bases from J, leaving 10 bases between. The CDR3 runs 15 residues. The V gene's germline CDR1 is SGHRS and CDR2 YFSETQ. The CDR3 DNA follows: TGCGCCAGCAGCCCATGGACAGCGAACACCGGGGAGCTGTTTTTT. It codes for CASSPWTANTGELFF.